The T cell receptor (beta chain) under discussion was sequenced for a study of shared clonotypes between healthy human individuals. This clone was seen just once. Germline V CDR1 and CDR2: SGHNT, YENEEA. V was trimmed by 2 bases and J by 5 bases, leaving 15 bases between them. The CDR3 extends over 16 amino acids. Data came from immunoSEQ multiplex PCR; TCRdb stores just in-frame clones and leaves some out. This table holds a few million clones, under 95% found once. The receptor was isolated from a man aged 18 to 29 in good health. Some clones in this sample may be carry-over from other donors' samples. V and J are TRBV11-3 and TRBJ2-2; the D gene is possibly TRBD2 (7 bases). Input material: naive CD4+ T cells from PBMCs. Sample subset: CD45RA+ positively selected. Written as DNA, the CDR3 is TGTGCCAGCAGCTTACGCGGGGGCCGGGAGACCGGGGAGCTGTTTTTT. Translating gives CASSLRGGRETGELFF.